This note documents a single T cell receptor (beta chain) sequence. What it binds is unknown. This entry comes from a study of Ad26.COV2.S vaccination and SARS-CoV-2 variants. Study-wide findings and caveats: Total T cell responses may have been underestimated by the TCR breadth and depth analyses.

Sample treatment: around 19 received Ad26.COV2.S at low or high dose, single or two shots; roughly 5 received placebo; per-sample allocation not given. All samples were drawn on day 63, counting from the first vaccine or placebo injection. Germline V lookup: CDR1 SGHRS, CDR2 YFSETQ. Trimming took 0 bases from V and 2 from J, leaving 15 bases between them. CDR3 length: 17 amino acids. Libraries were prepared by immunoSEQ multiplex PCR; TCRdb keeps only in-frame clonotypes and omits some of them. The sample holds 300,000 to 350,000 clones, roughly 91% seen once. This chain links TRBV5-1 with TRBJ2-4; either TRBD1 or TRBD2 may supply D (6 bases each). The TCR was taken from a person between 18 and 65 years old who received the Ad26.COV2.S COVID-19 vaccine or a placebo. Source: peripheral blood, taken in a trial of Ad26.COV2.S vaccine versus placebo. CDR3 sequence (DNA): TGCGCCAGCAGCTTGGATGGGGGCGGGATCCCCAAAAACATTCAGTACTTC. This sequence encodes CASSLDGGGIPKNIQYF.